The rows below give T cell receptor beta chains drawn from one sample of a study of blood T cell repertoires in COVID-19. TCRdb's table, derived via immunoSEQ multiplex PCR, lists solely in-frame clones and lacks some. The top ten clones hold nearly 6.5% of a sample with approximately 230,000 clones, roughly 87% of them seen once. Material for sequencing was PBMCs or T cells enriched from blood (not recorded which). The receptors here all came from a woman aged 30 to 39 with acute COVID-19. Each CDR3 is given with its conserved first and last residue. A D gene is named only where the DNA matches it firmly. Only some rows state a clone size, as once, few, many or a class for expanded clones.

size: .
D: TRBD2
V: TRBV7-7
J: TRBJ2-1
DNA: TGTGCTAGCAGCCGCGGACTAGCGGGGTACAATGAGCAGTTCTTC
CDR3: CASSRGLAGYNEQFF

size: .
D: TRBD2
V: TRBV5-4
J: TRBJ2-3
DNA: TGTGCCAGCAGCTTGAGGACTAGCGGGACAGATACGCAGTATTTT
CDR3: CASSLRTSGTDTQYF

size: .
D: .
V: TRBV29-1
J: TRBJ1-4
DNA: TGCAGCGTTCGGGCGTGGGGGGAAGAAAAACTGTTTTTT
CDR3: CSVRAWGEEKLFF

size: .
D: .
V: TRBV9
J: TRBJ1-3
DNA: TGTGCCAGCAGCCCAGGGAACTCTGGAAACACCATATATTTT
CDR3: CASSPGNSGNTIYF

size: .
D: .
V: TRBV4-1
J: TRBJ1-5
DNA: TGCGCCAGCAGCCAAGTGGGGGGGTCTGGGAGCAATCAGCCCCAGCATTTT
CDR3: CASSQVGGSGSNQPQHF

size: .
D: TRBD1
V: TRBV14
J: TRBJ1-2
DNA: TGTGCCAGCAGCCCGAATGCCGGGACAGGGTATTCCTATGGCTACACCTTC
CDR3: CASSPNAGTGYSYGYTF

size: once
D: .
V: TRBV6-5
J: TRBJ1-1
DNA: TGTGCCAGCACCCTCGTCGGGTTGGAGACTGAAGCTTTCTTT
CDR3: CASTLVGLETEAFF

size: .
D: TRBD1
V: TRBV19
J: TRBJ1-3
DNA: TGTGCCAGTACCCCAACGGACAGGGGTAAGGAAAACACCATATATTTT
CDR3: CASTPTDRGKENTIYF

size: once
D: .
V: TRBV24-1
J: TRBJ2-1
DNA: TGTGCCACCAGTGATCCCAACAGGTTCGGCTACAATGAGCAGTTCTTC
CDR3: CATSDPNRFGYNEQFF

size: .
D: .
V: TRBV5-4
J: TRBJ2-2
DNA: TGTGCCAGCAGCTTCGGCAGGGGTCAGAACACCGGGGAGCTGTTTTTT
CDR3: CASSFGRGQNTGELFF

size: .
D: TRBD2
V: TRBV9
J: TRBJ2-3
DNA: TGTGCCAGCAGCGTAACCCCGGCGGGGGGCACAGATACGCAGTATTTT
CDR3: CASSVTPAGGTDTQYF

size: .
D: TRBD1
V: TRBV18
J: TRBJ2-1
DNA: TGTGCCAGCTCACCTCAGGGGGTACGTTCTTCCAATGAGCAGTTCTTC
CDR3: CASSPQGVRSSNEQFF

size: .
D: TRBD1
V: TRBV5-4
J: TRBJ2-7
DNA: TGTGCCAGCAGCTCGGACAGGCGATCCTACGAGCAGTACTTC
CDR3: CASSSDRRSYEQYF

size: .
D: .
V: TRBV5-5
J: TRBJ1-3
DNA: TGTGCCAGCAGCTTGGACCTCTATGGAAACACCATATATTTT
CDR3: CASSLDLYGNTIYF

size: few
D: TRBD2
V: TRBV28
J: TRBJ2-1
DNA: TGTGCCAGCAGTCATCGGACTAGCGGGAGGTCCTACAATGAGCAGTTCTTC
CDR3: CASSHRTSGRSYNEQFF

size: .
D: TRBD1
V: TRBV5-1
J: TRBJ1-2
DNA: TGCGCCAGCAGCTCAGGGGGGAGCTATGGCTACACCTTC
CDR3: CASSSGGSYGYTF

size: .
D: TRBD1
V: TRBV5-1
J: TRBJ1-1
DNA: TGCGCCAGCAGCTTGACTCCGGGACAGGGGGATGAAGCTTTCTTT
CDR3: CASSLTPGQGDEAFF

size: .
D: .
V: TRBV5-1
J: TRBJ1-1
DNA: TGCGCCAGCAGCCAGGGGCAGGCAAGCACTGAAGCTTTCTTT
CDR3: CASSQGQASTEAFF

size: few
D: .
V: TRBV7-8
J: TRBJ1-4
DNA: TGTGCCAGCAGCCATCCACGAGGGCAACTTAATGAAAAACTGTTTTTT
CDR3: CASSHPRGQLNEKLFF

size: .
D: .
V: TRBV3-1/TRBV3-2
J: TRBJ2-7
DNA: TGTGCCAGCAGCCAAGATCACGGGGGAGCCTACGAGCAGTACTTC
CDR3: CASSQDHGGAYEQYF

size: .
D: .
V: TRBV27
J: TRBJ2-3
DNA: TGTGCCAGCAGACACAGAAACACAGATACGCAGTATTTT
CDR3: CASRHRNTDTQYF

size: once
D: .
V: TRBV28
J: TRBJ1-2
DNA: TGTGCCAGCAGTTTACTCACGGAGGTAGTGGGTGGCTACACCTTC
CDR3: CASSLLTEVVGGYTF

size: once
D: .
V: TRBV10-3
J: TRBJ2-2
DNA: TGTGCCATCAGTGAGTGGATAGCGAAGGCCGGGGAGCTGTTTTTT
CDR3: CAISEWIAKAGELFF

size: once
D: .
V: TRBV7-6
J: TRBJ2-6
DNA: TGTGCCAGCAGCTTAGAGGTAGCGGCTGGGGCCAACGTCCTGACTTTC
CDR3: CASSLEVAAGANVLTF

size: .
D: TRBD1
V: TRBV6-5
J: TRBJ1-6
DNA: TGTGCCAGCAGTAAACAGGGGTATAATTCACCCCTCCACTTT
CDR3: CASSKQGYNSPLHF

size: .
D: TRBD1
V: TRBV6-5
J: TRBJ2-2
DNA: TGTGCCAGCAGGACGGACAGGGCTAACACCGGGGAGCTGTTTTTT
CDR3: CASRTDRANTGELFF

size: .
D: .
V: TRBV7-2
J: TRBJ1-2
DNA: TGTGCCAGCAGCTTAGAGGGCAGGGGCGGCTACACCTTC
CDR3: CASSLEGRGGYTF

size: .
D: .
V: TRBV9
J: TRBJ2-7
DNA: TGTGCCAGCAGCGTCCGGGGAGACTACTACGAGCAGTACTTC
CDR3: CASSVRGDYYEQYF

size: .
D: TRBD2
V: TRBV27
J: TRBJ2-1
DNA: TGTGCCAGCAGTTTAATAGCGGGAGGTACCCTAAACAATGAGCAGTTCTTC
CDR3: CASSLIAGGTLNNEQFF

size: .
D: .
V: TRBV11-1
J: TRBJ2-7
DNA: TGTGCCAGCAGCCCCTGGTTGAGCCCCTACGAGCAGTACTTC
CDR3: CASSPWLSPYEQYF

size: .
D: .
V: TRBV2
J: TRBJ2-7
DNA: TGTGCCAGCAGTGGGGTCAGGGACTCCTACGAGCAGTACTTC
CDR3: CASSGVRDSYEQYF

size: .
D: .
V: TRBV19
J: TRBJ1-1
DNA: TGTGCCAGTACTAACCTCGGAGGGGCGAACACTGAAGCTTTCTTT
CDR3: CASTNLGGANTEAFF

size: .
D: TRBD2
V: TRBV2
J: TRBJ2-4
DNA: TGTGCCGGGGGTAGCGGGTATGAAAACATTCAGTACTTC
CDR3: CAGGSGYENIQYF

size: .
D: .
V: TRBV4-3
J: TRBJ1-6
DNA: TGCGCCAGCAGCCCCATCTTGGGGGCGAGATCACCCCTCCACTTT
CDR3: CASSPILGARSPLHF

size: .
D: .
V: TRBV28
J: TRBJ1-5
DNA: TGTGCCAGCAGTTCACGAGAGGGACTGGCCTCACAGCCCCAGCATTTT
CDR3: CASSSREGLASQPQHF

size: .
D: .
V: TRBV2
J: TRBJ2-3
DNA: TGTGCCAGCAGAGACCCGGGTAGCACGCAGTATTTT
CDR3: CASRDPGSTQYF

size: .
D: .
V: TRBV30
J: TRBJ1-1
DNA: TGTGCCTGGAGTGTACGGAGGAACACTGAAGCTTTCTTT
CDR3: CAWSVRRNTEAFF

size: few
D: .
V: TRBV4-3
J: TRBJ1-1
DNA: TGCGCCAGCAGCCAAAACCTAGACAGTAACACTGAAGCTTTCTTT
CDR3: CASSQNLDSNTEAFF

size: .
D: TRBD2
V: TRBV28
J: TRBJ2-7
DNA: TGTGCCAGCAGTTGGGTAGCGGGAGCCGGTGAGCAGTACTTC
CDR3: CASSWVAGAGEQYF

size: .
D: .
V: TRBV27
J: TRBJ1-1
DNA: TGTGCCAGCAGTCCCCGCAGGGACATGAACACTGAAGCTTTCTTT
CDR3: CASSPRRDMNTEAFF

size: .
D: .
V: TRBV18
J: TRBJ2-7
DNA: TGTGCCAGCTCGGGGGACATCTCCTACGAGCAGTACTTC
CDR3: CASSGDISYEQYF

size: .
D: .
V: TRBV6-5
J: TRBJ2-3
DNA: TGTGCCAGCAGTTACTTGGGGGGAAGCACAGATACGCAGTATTTT
CDR3: CASSYLGGSTDTQYF

size: .
D: TRBD2
V: TRBV29-1
J: TRBJ2-3
DNA: TGCAGCGTTCTAGCGGGAGCGGGTTATGGCACAGATACGCAGTATTTT
CDR3: CSVLAGAGYGTDTQYF

size: .
D: .
V: TRBV11-3
J: TRBJ2-1
DNA: TGTGCCAGCAGCTTAGACGCGAGCTCCTACAATGAGCAGTTCTTC
CDR3: CASSLDASSYNEQFF

size: .
D: .
V: TRBV2
J: TRBJ1-5
DNA: TGTGCCAGCAAGGGCTCAGGGGAGCCATATAGCAATCAGCCCCAGCATTTT
CDR3: CASKGSGEPYSNQPQHF

size: .
D: .
V: TRBV4-2
J: TRBJ2-2
DNA: TGTGCCAGCAGCTCACCGACTCCCGGGACAACAAACACCGGGGAGCTGTTTTTT
CDR3: CASSSPTPGTTNTGELFF

size: .
D: .
V: TRBV2
J: TRBJ1-2
DNA: TGTGCCAGCAGTGTCAGGGATTACTATGGCTACACCTTC
CDR3: CASSVRDYYGYTF

size: .
D: .
V: TRBV5-1
J: TRBJ2-3
DNA: TGCGCCAGCAGCCTAGTGGCACGCCGGGGAGATACGCAGTATTTT
CDR3: CASSLVARRGDTQYF

size: .
D: TRBD1
V: TRBV5-4
J: TRBJ2-4
DNA: TGTGCCAGCAGCCTGGGACAGAGAGCCAAAAACATTCAGTACTTC
CDR3: CASSLGQRAKNIQYF